Given below is one T cell receptor (beta chain) in context. The antigen it binds to is not known. No per-base quality is available; no much larger clone lies one base away. The CDR3 has 11 amino acids, counting the end cysteine and phenylalanine. Left in the record is the CDR3 DNA by itself, 33 bases read in frame from the first base. A distance of 4 bases separates the germline ends of V and J, which lose 3 bases and 5 bases respectively. Taken from the germline V gene, the CDR1 and CDR2 loops are SQVTM and ANQGSEA. The cohort consisted of 666 healthy bone marrow donors. At the time of sampling, every cohort member was nominally healthy, though immune exposures that went unrecorded were likely present. The donor was CMV seronegative and was included in the group of several hundred seronegative cohort members. A peripheral blood sample was collected from each donor, and TCR beta sequencing was performed on peripheral blood mononuclear cells. Genomic DNA was extracted from the blood cell samples with the Qiagen DNeasy Blood Extraction Kit.

The library was prepared using the immunoSEQ multiplex PCR assay. For the multiplex PCR, a mixture combining 60 forward primers for TCR Vbeta segments and 13 reverse primers for TCR Jbeta segments was used. Amplification of the CDR3 region of rearranged TCR beta genes was performed with a multiplex PCR assay on genomic DNA. On the Illumina HiSeq System, the amplified TCR beta libraries were sequenced as 87-base-pair reads. In the source study's methods: A later analysis tallied some 79 million unique TCR beta chains across the 666 repertoires, and some 10 million of those chains were shared by two or more donors. A nearest-neighbor algorithm error-corrected the raw reads and collapsed the reads into unique sequences, merging closely related sequences to remove PCR and sequencing errors. To assign V, D and J gene segments, CDR3 sequences were aligned to IMGT reference sequences. Each retained sequence needed at least a six-nucleotide match to both a V gene segment and a J gene segment. Rearrangements were called productive when the CDR3 lacked stop codons and stayed in frame with V and J; all others were non-productive. Following IMGT convention, CDR3 was defined as the stretch from the second conserved V-encoded cysteine up to the conserved J-encoded phenylalanine. Sequences without an unambiguous match to a single V gene segment were excluded from the earlier analysis of about 630 of the donors. An earlier analysis of about 590 of the donors classified V segments as functional when productive rearrangements were above 56.7% and as segregating when the standard deviation between donors was above 5%. A statistical classification framework was built to diagnose cytomegalovirus status from the catalog of TCR beta chain sequences. In a later analysis, V and J genes were assigned by comparing TCR nucleotide sequences against IMGT/GENE-DB human TR gene sequences. The TCRdist pipeline was used in a later analysis to assign CDR3 sequences and most-parsimonious VDJ recombination scenarios. In a later analysis, every TCR beta chain was defined by the combination of its CDR3 amino acid sequence and its V-gene family, and reads without a unique V-gene family were dropped. A later analysis removed several hundred highly shared, low-generation-probability nucleotide sequences to deal with suspected cross-contamination and a sequencing artifact. For each public chain, a later analysis derived a clonal expansion index from normalized ranks of inferred template counts within each repertoire. A later analysis computed generation probabilities with a VDJ recombination model fitted to out-of-frame rearrangements, and checked the results against IGoR. In a later analysis, TCR-TCR, TCR-HLA and TCR-CMV co-occurrence was scored with hypergeometric tests, and a repertoire-size bias correction was applied to TCR pairs. To estimate false discovery rates, a later analysis permuted the HLA or CMV assignments 20 times. In a later analysis, co-occurring TCRs were grouped using DBSCAN, and TCRdist sequence similarity was added for clustering within HLA-allele-positive subsets. Co-occurrence clustering excluded repertoires with fewer than 30,000 or more than 120,000 public chains, plus five with anomalous nucleotide sharing. What TCRdb holds here is the immuneACCESS table cut down to in-frame rearrangements. Part of the clones is not present; checked against another copy, under half of the missing clones reflect an unresolved V gene, and the others are unexplained. That table gives V, J and clone size, and the DNA gave D and trimming. The sample data list approximately 110,000 clones, and over 15% of these were observed just once. The ten largest make up roughly 2% of the sample.

This sample was included in a study of cytomegalovirus exposure and HLA in healthy donors (dated by TCRdb to about 2017). Study-level background: An earlier analysis of about 560 of the donors reported 276 Gb of sequence data and 117 million unique TCR beta sequences obtained from about 180 million T cells. Donor age, sex, ethnicity and CMV serostatus were compiled alongside the repertoire data. Roughly 300 gigabases of sequencing data and 80 million or so unique TCR sequences were included in an early release covering about 700 HLA-typed donors. The study profiled the T cell repertoires of about 640 subjects by immunosequencing and related them to cytomegalovirus serostatus. A later analysis re-examined previously published TCR beta repertoires from 600 to 700 donors and added high-resolution HLA genotyping to investigate patterns of TCR occurrence. Four to six DR-DQ haplotypes were handled as single units for association and clustering because linkage in the cohort was strong. Among several hundred genotyped donors of the cohort, an average of roughly 230,000 unique TCR beta nucleotide sequences was sequenced per donor, of which about 18% were non-productive. Of the roughly 410 genotyped donors, 65% to 90% were placed in the genetic ancestry cluster associated with self-reported Caucasian donors. A later genetic analysis took genome-wide SNP genotypes for about 55% of the 666 donors and used that subset as a discovery cohort. Class I and class II HLA loci were covered by the typing at four-digit resolution. In the later analysis, no new phenotypic data were used to find candidate immune exposures; instead, reliance was placed on TCR beta sequences and their occurrence across donors. The study combined high-throughput TCR immunosequencing, statistical association of individual TCRs with disease status, and machine learning to predict cytomegalovirus infection status. Along with the roughly 670-subject first cohort, a separate validation cohort of over a hundred different subjects was used. The study was designed to test whether signatures of past pathogen exposure could be identified by cataloging public T cell receptors. Every discovery cohort repertoire had been produced on one sequencing platform. Typing coverage varied by locus: roughly 620-640 donors for A, B, C, DRB1 and DQB1; approximately 520 for DQA1; over 600 for DPA1; approximately 490 for DPB1. An earlier analysis of about 600 of the donors used high-throughput TCR beta sequencing to judge whether each TCR beta V gene segment behaved as functional or pseudogenic.

Points the paper makes about the study in general: Across donors, most TCR sequences were observed very rarely, whereas some public TCRs were present in many individuals. The only immune exposure information available for the cohort was CMV serostatus. In a later analysis, 15,000 to 20,000 TCR beta sequences were associated with specific HLA alleles at a false discovery rate of 0.05. Cytomegalovirus status was reported to be diagnosed by the classifier with high specificity and sensitivity in both the original and validation cohorts. According to a later analysis, parvovirus B19, influenza, CMV and Epstein-Barr virus appeared linked to several top co-occurrence clusters. According to a later analysis, most CMV-associated TCR beta chains appeared to be HLA-restricted, and the HLA associations seemed to be driven largely by CMV exposure. Correlated functional status among segregating V segments might be attributable to linkage disequilibrium, but an unknown experimental factor could not be ruled out. This cohort had only TCR beta chains sequenced, and the lack of alpha or paired-chain data limited which features could be detected. Because the 87-base-pair reads could not distinguish some IMGT-functional V segments, including TRBV6-2 and TRBV6-3, those segments were excluded. The authors suggested that the approach could potentially be extended to other disease states and immunological phenotypes. A few of the identified cytomegalovirus-associated TCR beta chains were confirmed in vitro to be specific for cytomegalovirus antigens. A further reported finding was that TCR beta sequences accurately predicted the HLA-A and HLA-B alleles for most subjects in the first cohort. V-gene and J-gene trimming of TCR beta chains was associated with a missense DCLRE1C variant in a later genetic analysis, and the association was replicated in an independent cohort. Roughly uniform sequencing depth across donors was assumed in presence/absence analyses, although this assumption may not hold. Assigning TCR associations to individual alleles was difficult when HLA alleles, especially DR and DQ, strongly co-occurred. The sequencing pipeline was judged likely to have produced a cluster of highly shared sequence variants as a technical artifact. In a later analysis, HLA-associated TCR beta chains were found to be more clonally expanded and to have lower generation probabilities than equally common non-associated chains. Because HLA typing was unavailable for some donors at each locus, only the typed subset was used in association tests. According to a later genetic analysis, donors in an Asian-associated ancestry cluster had fewer N-insertions in productive TCRs than the roughly 700-donor mean. According to a later analysis, TCR association rates differed among HLA loci, with DRB1 alleles showing the most associated TCRs and HLA-C alleles showing the fewest. Broadly in line with IMGT annotations, most TCR beta V segments showed up in productive rearrangements about 87% or about 30% of the time in an earlier analysis of some 590 of the donors. A total of fewer than 200 TCR beta chains were listed by the study as associated with cytomegalovirus. Because counts were too low, 15 or so rarely observed V segments, including chromosome 9 orphons, were excluded from the earlier analysis of around 640 of the donors.

The chain couples TRBV29-1 to TRBJ2-2; the D gene is not confidently resolved. Sequenced sample: PBMCs. The TCR sequence derives from a woman between 18 and 29 years old in good health and CMV-seronegative. The DNA sequence is given as TGCAGCGTTGAGTCGACCGGGGAGCTGTTTTTT. The encoded protein is CSVESTGELFF.